The 30 T cell receptor beta chains listed next were all sequenced from one sample in a study of cytomegalovirus exposure and HLA in healthy donors. Both 60 Vbeta primers and 13 Jbeta primers went into the PCR. TCRdb's copy holds only in-frame clones and misses some; the assay was immunoSEQ multiplex PCR. This sample has 110,000 or so clones, with roughly 69% found just once. The sample consisted of PBMCs. The receptor set was obtained from a woman in her sixties or seventies in good health and CMV-seropositive.

The chain joins TRBV6-5 to TRBJ1-1; unclear D gene. CDR3 length: 12 residues. Germline V gene lookup returns CDR1 MNHEY and CDR2 SVGAGI. Between the trimmed V and J ends, which lost 6 bases and 1 base, there was a span of 6 bases. CDR3 residues: CASRDTNTEAFF. The CDR3, as DNA: TGTGCCAGCAGAGACACGAACACTGAAGCTTTCTTT.

The chain carries TRBV4-3 and TRBJ1-2, with 7 bases fitting TRBD1. The trim removed 0 bases at V and 5 bases at J, leaving 3 bases unmatched. The CDR3 sequence is 14 residues long. CDR1 LGHNA and CDR2 YSLEER come from the germline V gene. CDR3 nucleotide sequence: TGCGCCAGCAGCCAAGATGACAGGGCGTATGGCTACACCTTC. The encoded protein is CASSQDDRAYGYTF.

The CDR3 sequence is CASTSSVGYGYTF. In DNA, the CDR3 is TGTGCCAGCACGTCCAGCGTCGGGTATGGCTACACCTTC. The V call is TRBV27, the J call TRBJ1-2; no firm D call. This CDR3 is built from 13 residues. Trimming left V 7 bases short and J 5 bases short, with 14 bases between. Germline values: CDR1 MNHEY, CDR2 SMNVEV (reference sequence).

This clone has a handful of counts. The chain combines TRBV13 with TRBJ2-3; 8 nucleotides align to TRBD2. Trimming removed 3 bases from V and 1 base from J; junction bases left unmatched: 3. Germline V gene sequence: CDR1 PRHDT, CDR2 FYEKMQ (reference sequence). The CDR3 length is 15 residues. The CDR3: CASSFARGGTDTQYF. The CDR3 nucleotides read TGTGCCAGCAGCTTCGCGCGGGGGGGCACAGATACGCAGTATTTT.

The V gene is TRBV30, the J gene TRBJ2-7, with 11 bases identical to TRBD2. In germline, CDR1 is GTSNPN, CDR2 SVGIG (reference sequence). This CDR3 is built from 13 residues. After removal of 3 bases from V and 5 bases from J, the junction contained 3 bases not matched to a gene. The CDR3 bases are TGTGCCTGGAGAATAGCGGGGGGGAACGAGCAGTACTTC. This codes for CAWRIAGGNEQYF.

The sample holds a few counts of this clone. The V call is TRBV15, the J call TRBJ1-6; TRBD1 agrees at 8 bases. Trimming took 0 bases from V and 10 from J; bases not matched to a gene: 5. The CDR3 spans 15 residues. Germline values: CDR1 LNHNV, CDR2 YYDKDF (reference sequence). CDR3 in amino acids: CATSRDSGGGSPLHF. For the CDR3, the DNA is TGTGCCACCAGCAGAGACTCAGGGGGCGGATCACCCCTCCACTTT.

This clone was recorded only once. The chain uses TRBV11-3 and TRBJ2-7; possible D gene TRBD1, 6 bases. The CDR3 totals 13 residues. The ends were cut back, 4 bases at V and 4 bases at J, with 11 bases in the middle. The germline V gene has CDR1 SGHNT and CDR2 YENEEA. CDR3 residues: CASSSTGDYEQYF. CDR3 nucleotide sequence: TGTGCCAGCAGCTCGACAGGAGATTACGAGCAGTACTTC.

V usage is TRBV5-1 and J usage is TRBJ2-7; no reliable D call. The V gene lost 0 bases and the J gene lost 2 bases, with 6 bases spanning the gap. CDR3 length equals 13 residues. Germline V gene lookup returns CDR1 SGHRS and CDR2 YFSETQ. CDR3 DNA sequence: TGCGCCAGCAGCTTGGGGAGCACCTACGAGCAGTACTTC. Encoded protein: CASSLGSTYEQYF.

This chain connects TRBV4-1 to TRBJ1-2; the D gene is possibly TRBD1 (5 bases). V was trimmed by 0 bases and J by 7 bases, leaving 15 bases between them. The CDR3 runs to 15 residues. Germline V gene sequence: CDR1 MGHRA, CDR2 YSYEKL. CDR3 amino acids: CASSQDRVGVSGYTF. The CDR3 nucleotides are TGCGCCAGCAGCCAAGACAGGGTTGGGGTGAGTGGCTACACCTTC.

The rearrangement uses TRBV19 and TRBJ1-6; 10 bases line up with TRBD1. The junction had 2 bases not matched to a gene; V was cut back by 4 bases and J by 8 bases. The germline V gene encodes CDR1 LNHDA and CDR2 SQIVND (reference sequence). The CDR3 runs to 14 residues. In DNA, the CDR3 is TGTGCCAGTAGTACGGGACAGGGGTATTCACCCCTCCACTTT. Protein: CASSTGQGYSPLHF.

This clone was observed a handful of times. This chain joins TRBV10-3 and TRBJ1-4, with a weak D call TRBD1 (6 bases). The CDR3 runs to 14 residues. V was clipped by 3 bases and J by 6 bases, with 11 bases between them. The germline V gene encodes CDR1 ENHRY and CDR2 SYGVKD. CDR3 loop: CAISDQGRDEKLFF. CDR3 DNA: TGTGCCATCAGTGATCAGGGGCGGGATGAAAAACTGTTTTTT.

The V and J genes are TRBV29-1 and TRBJ1-5; TRBD1 matches 8 bases. The CDR3 is 14 amino acids. Germline CDR1 SQVTM, CDR2 ANQGSEA. The V segment lost 4 bases and the J segment 6 bases; nucleotides outside the gene matches: 8. DNA of the CDR3: TGCAGCGTTGTCGGGCAGGGGGCTGGTCAGCCCCAGCATTTT. The encoded protein is CSVVGQGAGQPQHF.

The chain employs TRBV2 and TRBJ2-3; 9 bases fit TRBD2. Unmatched junction bases numbered 7, after V lost 4 bases and J lost 2 bases. This CDR3 is 16 amino acids long. Germline V gene lookup returns CDR1 SNHLY and CDR2 FYNNEI. CDR3 DNA: TGTGCCAGCAGTGCGCGGGCTAGCGGGACCACAGATACGCAGTATTTT. Amino acids: CASSARASGTTDTQYF.

The CDR3 sequence: CASRTSAVGYTF. The CDR3 nucleotides read TGTGCCAGTAGGACATCGGCTGTGGGCTACACCTTC. The chain joins TRBV19 to TRBJ1-2, with D uncertain. Trimming left V 6 bases short and J 8 bases short, with 13 bases between. Germline V gives CDR1 LNHDA, CDR2 SQIVND (reference sequence). The CDR3 is 12 amino acids.

CDR3 residues: CASSTGGAHEQYF. CDR3 coding DNA: TGCGCCAGCAGTACAGGGGGCGCGCACGAGCAGTACTTC. The chain recombines TRBV5-1 with TRBJ2-5; 9 bases line up with TRBD1. The J call is uncertain, as TRBJ2-7 better fits the DNA end. The CDR3 is made up of 13 amino acids. Germline V gene lookup returns CDR1 SGHRS and CDR2 YFSETQ.

The chain has TRBV7-9 and TRBJ2-7; 8 bases match TRBD2. V lost 3 bases to trimming and J lost 0 bases; unmatched junction nucleotides: 4. Germline V gene data show CDR1 as SEHNR and CDR2 as FQNEAQ (reference sequence). The CDR3 covers 15 residues. The CDR3 loop reads CASSFLGTSSYEQYF. As DNA, the CDR3 is TGTGCCAGCAGCTTTCTGGGGACTAGCTCCTACGAGCAGTACTTC.

This clone was seen once. The chain joins TRBV6-5 to TRBJ2-2; D unresolved. The germline V gene encodes CDR1 MNHEY and CDR2 SVGAGI. The CDR3 spans 12 residues. Trimming cost V 8 bases and J 0 bases, with 4 bases left between them. The CDR3 loop is CASSSNTGELFF. DNA of the CDR3: TGTGCCAGCTCTTCGAACACCGGGGAGCTGTTTTTT.

The V and J genes are TRBV5-1 and TRBJ2-1; D possibly corresponds to TRBD2 (6 bases). This CDR3 has 17 residues. V shed 5 bases and J shed 11 bases, with 29 bases lying between them. Germline values: CDR1 SGHRS, CDR2 YFSETQ. This CDR3 reads CASRGVFSKRGGAKQFF. CDR3 nucleotides: TGCGCCAGCAGGGGGGTGTTTTCGAAACGGGGAGGCGCTAAGCAGTTCTTC.

The chain combines TRBV6-1 with TRBJ1-5; D is unresolved. CDR3 size: 14 residues. Trimming stripped 5 bases from V and 4 bases from J, with 12 bases between. CDR1 is MNHNS, CDR2 SASEGT, per germline. This CDR3 is CASSISQNNQPQHF. CDR3 sequence (DNA): TGTGCCAGCAGTATAAGTCAGAATAATCAGCCCCAGCATTTT.

The chain recombines TRBV27 with TRBJ1-2; 7 bases are shared with TRBD1. The V gene end was trimmed by 2 bases and the J gene end by 1 base; junction bases not matched to a gene: 4. Germline-derived CDR1 and CDR2 are MNHEY and SMNVEV (reference sequence). CDR3 size: 15 residues. Here the CDR3 DNA reads TGTGCCAGCAGTTTAATGGGGACAGTTAACTATGGCTACACCTTC. Its translation is CASSLMGTVNYGYTF.

The chain combines TRBV18 with TRBJ1-2; TRBD1 aligns across 12 bases. The CDR3 is made up of 18 amino acids. The V gene's germline CDR1 is KGHSH and CDR2 LQKENI. The V and J ends lost 3 bases and 6 bases, in that order; junction bases with no gene match: 14. The CDR3 DNA reads as TGTGCCAGCTCACCTTGGTTGTCTGGGGACAGGGGGCAAAATGGCTACACCTTC. Protein: CASSPWLSGDRGQNGYTF.

V usage is TRBV13 and J usage is TRBJ2-4; 13 bases map to TRBD2. V shed 5 bases and J 1 base; nucleotides not matched to a gene: 5. Germline V gives CDR1 PRHDT, CDR2 FYEKMQ (reference sequence). This CDR3 region has 17 residues. The CDR3 is CASSRSGLAGAKNIQYF. The DNA of the CDR3 is TGTGCCAGCAGCCGATCGGGACTAGCGGGGGCCAAAAACATTCAGTACTTC.

The chain has TRBV5-1 and TRBJ1-1; D gene unclear. V lost 0 bases and J lost 1, with 10 bases in between. Looked up from germline, CDR1 is SGHRS and CDR2 is YFSETQ. This CDR3 has 15 residues. CDR3 DNA sequence: TGCGCCAGCAGCTTGGCCAGCAGGCAGAACACTGAAGCTTTCTTT. Protein product: CASSLASRQNTEAFF.

J is TRBJ2-7 and V is TRBV6-6; TRBD2 matches at 8 bases. The V and J ends lost 3 bases and 4 bases, in that order; junction bases with no gene match: 2. Germline CDR1 reads MNHNY; CDR2 reads SVGAGI (reference sequence). The CDR3 is made up of 13 amino acids. CDR3 protein: CASSYTSGYEQYF. As DNA, the CDR3 is TGTGCCAGCAGTTATACTAGCGGATACGAGCAGTACTTC.

This chain joins TRBV5-1 and TRBJ1-1; TRBD1 is a possible D gene (5 bases). The CDR3 is made up of 14 amino acids. The germline gives CDR1 SGHRS, CDR2 YFSETQ. V shed 4 bases and J shed 8 bases, with 18 bases lying between them. The CDR3 protein is CASSLGPRGDEAFF. The CDR3 DNA reads as TGCGCCAGCAGCCTTGGCCCTCGGGGGGACGAAGCTTTCTTT.

The V call is TRBV7-6, the J call TRBJ2-3; 13 positions agree with TRBD2. The CDR3 spans 17 residues. V gave up 0 bases and J gave up 2 bases; unmatched junction bases: 2. The germline V gene encodes CDR1 SGHVS and CDR2 FNYEAQ. In nucleotides, the CDR3 is TGTGCCAGCAGCTTAGCTACTAGCGGGGGGGCCACAGATACGCAGTATTTT. It is translated as CASSLATSGGATDTQYF.

CDR3 region: CASSLQGAGELFF. The CDR3 bases are TGTGCCAGCAGCCTTCAGGGGGCCGGGGAGCTGTTTTTT. The V call is TRBV5-6, the J call TRBJ2-2; 7 nucleotides align to TRBD1. J lost 6 bases, V lost 4 bases, and 3 bases had no gene match. Germline CDR1 reads SGHDT; CDR2 reads YYEEEE. The length of the CDR3 is 13 residues.

The V gene is TRBV19, the J gene TRBJ1-2; 10 bases map to TRBD1. The CDR3 consists of 14 residues. The germline CDR1 and CDR2 sequences are LNHDA and SQIVND (reference sequence). J gave up 4 bases and V 9 bases, and 8 bases lay outside the gene matches. The CDR3 DNA reads as TGTGCCAGCATCCGGGACAGGGGTACCTATGGCTACACCTTC. Translating gives CASIRDRGTYGYTF.

This clone ranks as medium-sized. The chain carries TRBV10-3 and TRBJ2-7; 9 positions match TRBD2. Germline V gives CDR1 ENHRY, CDR2 SYGVKD. The CDR3 extends over 12 amino acids. The CDR3 sequence is CVSSGSTYEQYF. For the CDR3, the DNA is TGTGTCAGTAGCGGGAGTACCTACGAGCAGTACTTC.

The chain links TRBV10-3 to TRBJ2-1, with 8 positions matching TRBD1. The germline V gene encodes CDR1 ENHRY and CDR2 SYGVKD. V gave up 0 bases and J gave up 5 bases; unmatched junction bases: 0. The CDR3 consists of 14 residues. The CDR3 here is CAISESTGDNEQFF. CDR3 nucleotides: TGTGCCATCAGTGAGTCGACAGGGGACAATGAGCAGTTCTTC.